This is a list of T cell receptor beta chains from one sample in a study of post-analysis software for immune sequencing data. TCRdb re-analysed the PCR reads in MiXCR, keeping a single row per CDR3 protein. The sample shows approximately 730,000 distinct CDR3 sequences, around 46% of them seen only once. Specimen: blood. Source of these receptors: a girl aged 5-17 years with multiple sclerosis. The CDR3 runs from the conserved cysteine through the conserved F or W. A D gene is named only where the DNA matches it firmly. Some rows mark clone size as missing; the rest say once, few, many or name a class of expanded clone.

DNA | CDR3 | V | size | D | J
TGTGCCAGCAGCTTACCTTCACAGGGTAGCAATCAGCCCCAGCATTTT | CASSLPSQGSNQPQHF | TRBV11-1 | NA | NA | TRBJ1-5
TGTGCCAGCAGTAATAACCCTAACTATGGCTACACCTTC | CASSNNPNYGYTF | TRBV7-2 | NA | NA | TRBJ1-2
TGCAGTGCTAGAGGAAGGGGGGGCCAGGCAAATTCACCCCTCCACTTT | CSARGRGGQANSPLHF | TRBV20-1 | few | NA | TRBJ1-6
TGTGCCATCAGCCCGACAGGGGATGGCTCCTACGAGCAGTACTTC | CAISPTGDGSYEQYF | TRBV10-3 | few | TRBD1 | TRBJ2-7
TGTGCCAGCAGCTTAGGCCCCCCTTGGAACGAGCAGTACTTC | CASSLGPPWNEQYF | TRBV7-2 | NA | NA | TRBJ2-7
TGTGCCACCAGCAGAGGAGAGGAGGGGTGGACGGTTAATGAAAAACTGTTTTTT | CATSRGEEGWTVNEKLFF | TRBV15 | NA | NA | TRBJ1-4
TGCAGTGCTAGAGCGGGAGTTGAGACCCAGTACTTC | CSARAGVETQYF | TRBV20-1 | NA | NA | TRBJ2-5
TGTGCCAGCAGTTACGGACACGAGCAGTACTTC | CASSYGHEQYF | TRBV27 | few | NA | TRBJ2-7
TGCAGCGTTGCGCCCCTGGCGGGAGATATCGATGAGCAGTTCTTC | CSVAPLAGDIDEQFF | TRBV29-1 | NA | TRBD2 | TRBJ2-1
TGTGCCAGCAGCCCCCGTAGGGACTTCTACGAGCAGTACTTC | CASSPRRDFYEQYF | TRBV9 | NA | NA | TRBJ2-7
TGTGCCAGCAGCCGAAACCTAGCGGGAGGCTCTGACAATGAGCAGTTCTTC | CASSRNLAGGSDNEQFF | TRBV11-2 | once | TRBD2 | TRBJ2-1
TGTGCCAGCAGCCTAGCGGGAGAGCAAGCAGATACGCAGTATTTT | CASSLAGEQADTQYF | TRBV9 | NA | TRBD2 | TRBJ2-3
TGTGCCAGCAGCTTAGTAGGGGGGAAGCAGTACTTC | CASSLVGGKQYF | TRBV7-2 | NA | NA | TRBJ2-7
TGTGCTAGTGCCGATCGGGGGGTTTATGGCTACACCTTC | CASADRGVYGYTF | TRBV12-5 | NA | NA | TRBJ1-2
TGTGCCAGCAGTTTGATCGTCTTGTCCGGGACAGGGGTAGTCAACGAGCAGTACTTC | CASSLIVLSGTGVVNEQYF | TRBV12-3/TRBV12-4 | few | TRBD1 | TRBJ2-7
TGTGCCAGCAGCGTAGCATCGGGGCTAGAAGAGCAGTACTTC | CASSVASGLEEQYF | TRBV9 | few | NA | TRBJ2-4
TGTGCCAGCAGCTTAGATGGGGGCGAGGACACAGATACGCAGTATTTT | CASSLDGGEDTDTQYF | TRBV7-2 | NA | NA | TRBJ2-3
TGTGCCAGCAGCTTAGTCTACTACAATGAGCAGTTCTTC | CASSLVYYNEQFF | TRBV7-2 | few | NA | TRBJ2-1
TGTGCCAGCAGCCCGATTGCCCTAGGGGAGCTGTTTTTT | CASSPIALGELFF | TRBV6-2/TRBV6-3 | NA | NA | TRBJ2-2
TGTGCCAGCAGCTTCGACCCGGCAACTAATGAAAAACTGTTTTTT | CASSFDPATNEKLFF | TRBV5-6 | NA | NA | TRBJ1-4
TGTGCCAGTAGTATCGGGCAGGGGGGTTCCTACAATGAGCAGTTCTTC | CASSIGQGGSYNEQFF | TRBV19 | NA | NA | TRBJ2-1
TGCGCCAGCAGCACTATACCGGGACAGCCAATTTCCTATGGCTACACCTTC | CASSTIPGQPISYGYTF | TRBV5-1 | NA | TRBD1 | TRBJ1-2
TGCAGTGCGTCGGGACTTCTGAATGAGCAGTTCTTC | CSASGLLNEQFF | TRBV20-1 | few | NA | TRBJ2-1
TGTGCCAGCAGCCCGAGCCCAGGGGGATACAATGAGCAGTTCTTC | CASSPSPGGYNEQFF | TRBV9 | NA | TRBD1 | TRBJ2-1
TGTGCCAGCAGCTGGGGAGTAGGGGGAGAGGAAGCTTTCTTT | CASSWGVGGEEAFF | TRBV7-6 | NA | NA | TRBJ1-1
TGTGCCACCAGTGAGGCTACAGGGATTGGGCGGGAGACCCAGTACTTC | CATSEATGIGRETQYF | TRBV24-1 | NA | NA | TRBJ2-5
TGCAGCGTTGTGGGGGGGCACACTGAAGCTTTCTTT | CSVVGGHTEAFF | TRBV29-1 | few | NA | TRBJ1-1
TGCAGTGCTAGAAGCGGAGTCCAAGAGACCCAGTACTTC | CSARSGVQETQYF | TRBV20-1 | NA | NA | TRBJ2-5
TGTGCCAGCAGCTTAGGTTTTTTGGTGACAGATACGCAGTATTTT | CASSLGFLVTDTQYF | TRBV7-6 | NA | NA | TRBJ2-3
TGTGCCAGCAGTGGGGGACAGTACCAAGAGACCCAGTTCTTC | CASSGGQYQETQFF | TRBV2 | NA | TRBD1 | TRBJ2-1
TGTGCCAGCAGGGCGGGACAGGGGGCCAATCAGCCCCAGCATTTT | CASRAGQGANQPQHF | TRBV6-6 | few | TRBD1 | TRBJ1-5
TGTGCCACACACCGGGCAGGTGGGAATCAGCCCCAGCATTTT | CATHRAGGNQPQHF | TRBV28 | NA | NA | TRBJ1-5